This T cell receptor beta chain stems from a study of kidney transplant recipient with SARS-CoV-2 infection. The V end was cut by 0 bases, the J end by 5 bases, with 12 bases between. The CDR3 runs to 15 residues. The germline CDR1 and CDR2 sequences are KGHDR and SFDVKD. TCRdb reanalysed the reads using MiXCR and keeps one entry per CDR3 protein. The sample lists 200,000 to 300,000 distinct CDR3 sequences; 25% to 35% were seen once. This clonotype was seen many times. The rearrangement uses TRBV24-1 and TRBJ2-5; possibly TRBD2 for D (6 bases). The sequencing here drew on a blood sample, taken at baseline and between days 110 and 120 from a kidney transplant recipient. This TCR was recovered from a male patient between 25 and 39 years old who had COVID-19 and was a kidney transplant recipient. The graft donor may have given rise to some T cells. CDR3 DNA sequence: TGTGCCACCAGTGATTTGCATGGGGGAGGCGAGACCCAGTACTTC. Translation: CATSDLHGGGETQYF.